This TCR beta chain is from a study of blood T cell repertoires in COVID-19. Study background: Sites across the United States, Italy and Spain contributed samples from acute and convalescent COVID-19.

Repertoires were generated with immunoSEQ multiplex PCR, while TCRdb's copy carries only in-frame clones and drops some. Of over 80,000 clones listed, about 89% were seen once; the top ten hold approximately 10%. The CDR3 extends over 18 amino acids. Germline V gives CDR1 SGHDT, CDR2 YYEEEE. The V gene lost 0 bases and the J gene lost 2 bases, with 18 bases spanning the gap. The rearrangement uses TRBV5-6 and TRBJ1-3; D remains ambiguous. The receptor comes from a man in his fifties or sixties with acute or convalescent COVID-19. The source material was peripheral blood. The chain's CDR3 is CASSLGPGLNHAGNTIYF. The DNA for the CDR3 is TGTGCCAGCAGCTTGGGGCCAGGATTAAATCATGCTGGAAACACCATATATTTT.